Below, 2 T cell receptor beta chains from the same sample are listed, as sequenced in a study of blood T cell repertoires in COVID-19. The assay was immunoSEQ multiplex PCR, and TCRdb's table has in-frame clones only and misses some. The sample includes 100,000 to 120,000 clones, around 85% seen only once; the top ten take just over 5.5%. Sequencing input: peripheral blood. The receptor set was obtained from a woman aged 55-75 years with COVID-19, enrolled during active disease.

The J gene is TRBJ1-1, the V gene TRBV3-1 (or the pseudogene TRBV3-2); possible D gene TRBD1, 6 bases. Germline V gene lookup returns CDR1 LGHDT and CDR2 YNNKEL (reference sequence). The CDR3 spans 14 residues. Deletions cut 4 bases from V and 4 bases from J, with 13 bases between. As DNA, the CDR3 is TGTGCCAGCAGCCTACAGGGAGGGGGCACTGAAGCTTTCTTT. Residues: CASSLQGGGTEAFF.

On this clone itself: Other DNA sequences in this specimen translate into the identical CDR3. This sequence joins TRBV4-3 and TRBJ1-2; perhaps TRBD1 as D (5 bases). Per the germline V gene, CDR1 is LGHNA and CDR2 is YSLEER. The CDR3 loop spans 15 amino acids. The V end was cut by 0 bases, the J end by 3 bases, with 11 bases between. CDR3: CASSQDGGSDYGYTF. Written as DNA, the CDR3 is TGCGCCAGCAGCCAAGACGGGGGGAGTGACTATGGCTACACCTTC.